This T cell receptor (beta chain) is from a study of cytomegalovirus exposure and HLA in healthy donors. Primers for the PCR totalled 60 Vbeta and 13 Jbeta. The repertoire was sequenced with immunoSEQ multiplex PCR; TCRdb's copy has only in-frame clones and lacks some. The sample includes fewer than 250,000 clones, approximately 80% seen only once; the top ten take 1.1% to 1.5%. This CDR3 region has 15 residues. Trimming took 5 bases from V and 4 from J, leaving 12 bases between them. The sequencing sample was made of PBMCs. V usage is TRBV23-1 and J usage is TRBJ2-6, with D uncertain. TRBV23-1 is recorded as an ORF, its role being uncertain. This receptor was obtained from a girl aged 10 to 17 in good health and CMV-seronegative. CDR3 amino acids: CASSLKPSGANVLTF. The CDR3 DNA follows: TGCGCCAGCAGTTTGAAGCCCTCAGGGGCCAACGTCCTGACTTTC.